This passage covers 22 T cell receptor beta chains from one sample sequenced in a study of blood T cell repertoires in COVID-19. Only in-frame clones appear in the TCRdb table, and some are missing; sequencing was by immunoSEQ multiplex PCR. This sample has around 270,000 clones, with approximately 88% found just once. Sequenced: PBMCs or T cells enriched from blood (not recorded which). These TCRs come from a woman between 40 and 55 years old who had been exposed to COVID-19.

This chain links TRBV30 with TRBJ1-3; 7 bases fit TRBD1. The germline V gene encodes CDR1 GTSNPN and CDR2 SVGIG (reference sequence). CDR3 length: 15 residues. Losses at the gene ends were 3 bases for V and 0 bases for J; bases not matched to a gene: 5. CDR3 residues: CAWSVGTVSGNTIYF. For the CDR3, the DNA is TGTGCCTGGAGCGTAGGGACAGTCTCTGGAAACACCATATATTTT.

This clone was picked up one time. The chain couples TRBV19 to TRBJ1-1; D is uncertain. Germline V gene lookup returns CDR1 LNHDA and CDR2 SQIVND (reference sequence). V gave up 3 bases and J gave up 2 bases, with 10 bases separating them. There are 14 residues in the CDR3. The CDR3 coding sequence is TGTGCCAGTAGTATCGGGGTTTTTAACACTGAAGCTTTCTTT. It translates to CASSIGVFNTEAFF.

The rearrangement joins TRBV11-3 to TRBJ2-3; 11 nucleotides align to TRBD1. CDR1 SGHNT and CDR2 YENEEA come from the germline V gene. V trimming: 3 bases; J trimming: 4 bases; junction bases outside the gene matches: 3. The CDR3 is made up of 15 amino acids. The CDR3 DNA reads as TGTGCCAGCAGCTTGGACAGGGGGCGCGCAGATACGCAGTATTTT. Translating gives CASSLDRGRADTQYF.

The rearrangement uses TRBV9 and TRBJ1-1, with TRBD1 identical over 8 bases. The CDR3 has 13 amino acids. J lost 5 bases, V lost 3 bases, and 3 bases had no gene match. Per the germline V gene, CDR1 is SGDLS and CDR2 is YYNGEE. The CDR3 sequence: CASSEQGGTEAFF. In nucleotides, the CDR3 is TGTGCCAGCAGCGAACAGGGGGGGACTGAAGCTTTCTTT.

The chain recombines TRBV3-1 (or the pseudogene TRBV3-2) with TRBJ1-2, with no clear D. Germline V gene data show CDR1 as LGHDT and CDR2 as YNNKEL (reference sequence). This CDR3 comprises 13 residues. Trimming removed 0 bases at V and 4 bases at J, with 6 bases between. CDR3 DNA: TGTGCCAGCAGCCAAGATAACAGCTATGGCTACACCTTC. It yields the protein CASSQDNSYGYTF.

This chain joins TRBV11-2 and TRBJ2-7; 8 bases align to TRBD1. The germline gives CDR1 SGHAT, CDR2 FQNNGV. The CDR3 has 16 residues. V lost 8 bases to trimming and J lost 1 base; unmatched junction nucleotides: 13. The CDR3 loop is CASRISGTGSSYEQYF. In DNA, the CDR3 is TGTGCCAGCCGAATATCCGGGACAGGCAGTTCCTACGAGCAGTACTTC.

The chain joins TRBV5-6 to TRBJ2-7, with 11 bases aligning to TRBD2. The CDR3 sequence is 17 residues long. Germline values: CDR1 SGHDT, CDR2 YYEEEE. With V trimmed by 1 base and J by 1 base, 7 bases remained unmatched. The CDR3 region is CASSLRGLADQSYEQYF. The CDR3 nucleotides are TGTGCCAGCAGCTTGAGGGGACTAGCGGACCAGTCCTACGAGCAGTACTTC.

V and J are TRBV18 and TRBJ2-1; 8 bases are shared with TRBD2. Germline V gene lookup returns CDR1 KGHSH and CDR2 LQKENI. V shed 0 bases, J shed 5 bases, and the junction held 9 bases outside the gene matches. This CDR3 spans 17 amino acids. The CDR3 DNA follows: TGTGCCAGCTCACCACCGAAACTAGCGGTGAACGACAATGAGCAGTTCTTC. Amino acid sequence: CASSPPKLAVNDNEQFF.

The chain recombines TRBV4-1 with TRBJ2-1; D is perhaps TRBD1 (6 bases). Trimming took off 3 bases at V and 6 bases at J, with 21 bases between the two ends. The CDR3 has 17 residues. Germline loops: CDR1 MGHRA, CDR2 YSYEKL. The CDR3 DNA reads TGCGCCAGCAGCCAGCCCGGCAGGGGACGCTCACCCAATGAGCAGTTCTTC. The encoded protein is CASSQPGRGRSPNEQFF.

The chain has TRBV9 and TRBJ2-3, with a possible D match to TRBD2 (6 bases). The ends were cut back, 3 bases at V and 0 bases at J, with 11 bases in the middle. The CDR3 sequence is 15 residues long. CDR1 is SGDLS, CDR2 YYNGEE, per germline. CDR3 nucleotide sequence: TGTGCCAGCAGCGCCGGGGGTGGTAGCACAGATACGCAGTATTTT. This sequence encodes CASSAGGGSTDTQYF.

This clone was counted a few times. The chain employs TRBV6-4 and TRBJ2-1, with 8 bases aligning to TRBD1. The CDR3 is made up of 12 amino acids. From germline, CDR1 is MRHNA and CDR2 SNTAGT. Trimming took 5 bases from V and 10 from J; bases not matched to a gene: 4. For the CDR3, the DNA is TGTGCCAGCAGTTACAGGGGGGAGGAGCAGTTCTTC. Translation gives CASSYRGEEQFF.

This clone appeared a single time. This chain joins TRBV11-2 and TRBJ1-1, with D uncertain. The length of the CDR3 is 14 residues. The germline V and J ends were trimmed by 2 bases and 0 bases, with 7 bases remaining between them. Germline V gene lookup returns CDR1 SGHAT and CDR2 FQNNGV. CDR3 loop: CASSLTDMNTEAFF. The CDR3 bases are TGTGCCAGCAGCTTAACAGACATGAACACTGAAGCTTTCTTT. Full variable domain (rest looked up from reference TRBV11-2 and TRBJ1-1): EAGVAQSPRYKIIEKRQSVAFWCNPISGHATLYWYQQILGQGPKLLIQFQNNGVVDDSQLPKDRFSAERLKGVDSTLKIQPAKLEDSAVYLCASSLTDMNTEAFFGQGTRLTVV.

This sequence joins TRBV6-1 and TRBJ1-2, with D unresolved. The CDR3 extends over 16 amino acids. Germline V gene data show CDR1 as MNHNS and CDR2 as SASEGT. V was shortened by 0 bases and J by 1 base, with 12 bases between the two germline ends. CDR3 coding DNA: TGTGCCAGCAGTGAAGCGTACACAGCTAATAACTATGGCTACACCTTC. Protein: CASSEAYTANNYGYTF.

The chain carries TRBV19 and TRBJ1-1; possibly TRBD1 for D (5 bases). The length of the CDR3 is 14 residues. Germline CDR1 LNHDA, CDR2 SQIVND (reference sequence). The V end lost 1 base, the J end lost 1 base, and 7 bases lay between the germline ends. This CDR3 reads CASSIGTRNTEAFF. For the CDR3, the DNA is TGTGCCAGTAGTATAGGGACAAGGAACACTGAAGCTTTCTTT.

This clone was observed a single time. This sequence joins TRBV27 and TRBJ2-7, with D perhaps matching TRBD1 (5 bases). The V end lost 1 base, the J end lost 2 bases, and 6 bases lay between the germline ends. CDR1 is MNHEY, CDR2 SMNVEV, per germline (reference sequence). This CDR3 is built from 13 residues. CDR3 DNA: TGTGCCAGCAGTTTATGGGGCCCCTACGAGCAGTACTTC. Encoded protein: CASSLWGPYEQYF.

The chain couples TRBV27 to TRBJ1-2; the D is unclear. Trimming left V 2 bases short and J 7 bases short, with 11 bases between. Per the germline V gene, CDR1 is MNHEY and CDR2 is SMNVEV (reference sequence). This CDR3 comprises 13 residues. CDR3 amino acids: CASSLEGRGGYTF. Here the CDR3 DNA reads TGTGCCAGCAGTTTAGAAGGGAGAGGTGGCTACACCTTC.

This chain uses TRBV19 with TRBJ1-2, with D perhaps TRBD1 (5 bases). Trimming shortened V by 7 bases and J by 8 bases, and 17 bases separated the two germline ends. The germline V gene has CDR1 LNHDA and CDR2 SQIVND (reference sequence). This CDR3 contains 13 residues. In nucleotides, the CDR3 is TGTGCCAGTACTCCGGATGCAGGGCTGGGCTACACCTTC. The encoded protein is CASTPDAGLGYTF.

The genes are TRBV7-3 and TRBJ1-5, with D uncertain. Trimming removed 2 bases from V and 6 bases from J, with 8 bases in between. Per the germline V gene, CDR1 is SGHTA and CDR2 is FQGTGA. The CDR3 consists of 13 residues. CDR3 sequence reads: CASSLGRGQPQHF. CDR3 nucleotides: TGTGCCAGCAGCTTAGGGAGAGGTCAGCCCCAGCATTTT.

This sequence joins TRBV4-1 and TRBJ2-2; 11 bases align to TRBD2. The CDR3 covers 17 residues. The V and J ends lost 1 base and 7 bases, in that order; junction bases with no gene match: 8. Per germline, CDR1 MGHRA and CDR2 YSYEKL. The CDR3 DNA reads TGCGCCAGCAGCCAAGTAACTAGCGGGAGAGAATTCGGGGAGCTGTTTTTT. Protein product: CASSQVTSGREFGELFF.

The V call is TRBV9, the J call TRBJ2-5, with 7 bases matching TRBD2. Germline V CDR1 and CDR2: SGDLS, YYNGEE. The CDR3 is 17 residues long. The junction had 14 bases not matched to a gene; V was cut back by 1 base and J by 5 bases. CDR3 nucleotide sequence: TGTGCCAGCAGCGTAACTAGTCTGGGAGGGCCCGGGGAGACCCAGTACTTC. It translates to CASSVTSLGGPGETQYF.

The rearrangement joins TRBV3-1 (or the pseudogene TRBV3-2) to TRBJ2-1; D gene unclear. The CDR3 length is 14 residues. Germline lookup yields CDR1 LGHDT and CDR2 YNNKEL (reference sequence). The V gene lost 0 bases and the J gene lost 3 bases, with 6 bases spanning the gap. In DNA form, the CDR3 reads TGTGCCAGCAGCCAAGATACCTACTACAATGAGCAGTTCTTC. Translated: CASSQDTYYNEQFF.

The chain combines TRBV2 with TRBJ2-7; 8 nucleotides line up with TRBD2. The CDR3 runs to 17 residues. Trimming cost V 1 base and J 4 bases; bases outside gene matches: 12. The germline gives CDR1 SNHLY, CDR2 FYNNEI. This CDR3 is CASSEDLFLAGSYEQYV. CDR3 coding DNA: TGTGCCAGCAGTGAAGACCTCTTTCTAGCGGGTTCTTACGAGCAGTACGTC.